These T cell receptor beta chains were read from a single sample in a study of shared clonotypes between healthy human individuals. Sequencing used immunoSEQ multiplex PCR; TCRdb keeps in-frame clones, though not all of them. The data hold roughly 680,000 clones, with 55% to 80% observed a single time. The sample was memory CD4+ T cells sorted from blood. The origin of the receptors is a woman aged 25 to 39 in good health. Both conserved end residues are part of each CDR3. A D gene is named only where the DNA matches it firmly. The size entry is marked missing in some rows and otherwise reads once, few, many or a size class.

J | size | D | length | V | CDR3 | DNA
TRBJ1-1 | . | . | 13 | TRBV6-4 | CASSITENTEAFF | TGTGCCAGCAGTATTACAGAGAACACTGAAGCTTTCTTT
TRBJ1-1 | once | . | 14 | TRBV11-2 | CASSLGSGSRVAFF | TGTGCCAGCAGCTTAGGATCAGGCAGTCGGGTAGCTTTCTTT
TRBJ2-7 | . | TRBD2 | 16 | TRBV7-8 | CASQTESRGVKYEQYF | TGTGCCAGCCAGACAGAATCGCGGGGGGTCAAGTACGAGCAGTACTTC
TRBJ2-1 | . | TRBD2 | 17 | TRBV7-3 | CASSLTKGLAGVDEQFF | TGTGCCAGCAGCTTAACAAAGGGACTAGCGGGAGTCGATGAGCAGTTCTTC
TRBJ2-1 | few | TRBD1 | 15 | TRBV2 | CASSLRGLNVNEQFF | TGTGCCAGCAGTCTGAGGGGGCTCAACGTCAATGAGCAGTTCTTC
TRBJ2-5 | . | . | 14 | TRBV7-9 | CASARSTLKETQYF | TGTGCCAGCGCCCGGTCGACATTAAAAGAGACCCAGTACTTC
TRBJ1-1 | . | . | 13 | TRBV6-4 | CASSEGGGTEAFF | TGTGCCAGCAGTGAAGGAGGGGGCACTGAAGCTTTCTTT
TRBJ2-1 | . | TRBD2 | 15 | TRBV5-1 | CASCFGLAVNNEQFF | TGCGCCAGCTGCTTCGGACTAGCGGTTAACAATGAGCAGTTCTTC
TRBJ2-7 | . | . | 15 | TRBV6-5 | CASSYISRELGEQYF | TGTGCCAGCAGTTACATTTCAAGGGAGTTAGGGGAGCAGTACTTC
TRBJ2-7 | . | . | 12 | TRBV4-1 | CASRGESYEQYF | TGCGCCAGCAGAGGGGAATCCTACGAGCAGTACTTC
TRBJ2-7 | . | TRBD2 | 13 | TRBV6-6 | CASSRTSGYEQYF | TGTGCCAGCAGCCGGACTAGCGGGTACGAGCAGTACTTC
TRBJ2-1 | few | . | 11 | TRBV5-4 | CASSSNNEQFF | TGTGCCAGCAGCTCTAACAATGAGCAGTTCTTC
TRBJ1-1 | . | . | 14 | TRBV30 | CAWRTTGLSTEAFF | TGTGCCTGGAGGACCACAGGGTTGAGCACTGAAGCTTTCTTT
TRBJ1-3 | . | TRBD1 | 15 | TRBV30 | CAWSDGTGGGNTIYF | TGTGCCTGGAGTGACGGGACAGGGGGTGGAAACACCATATATTTT
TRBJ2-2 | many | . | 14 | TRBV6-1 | CAGTGGGETGELFF | TGTGCCGGTACAGGAGGGGGGGAGACCGGGGAGCTGTTTTTT
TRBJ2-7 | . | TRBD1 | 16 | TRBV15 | CATSTPTGTGVREQYF | TGTGCCACCAGCACCCCGACCGGGACAGGGGTAAGAGAGCAGTACTTC